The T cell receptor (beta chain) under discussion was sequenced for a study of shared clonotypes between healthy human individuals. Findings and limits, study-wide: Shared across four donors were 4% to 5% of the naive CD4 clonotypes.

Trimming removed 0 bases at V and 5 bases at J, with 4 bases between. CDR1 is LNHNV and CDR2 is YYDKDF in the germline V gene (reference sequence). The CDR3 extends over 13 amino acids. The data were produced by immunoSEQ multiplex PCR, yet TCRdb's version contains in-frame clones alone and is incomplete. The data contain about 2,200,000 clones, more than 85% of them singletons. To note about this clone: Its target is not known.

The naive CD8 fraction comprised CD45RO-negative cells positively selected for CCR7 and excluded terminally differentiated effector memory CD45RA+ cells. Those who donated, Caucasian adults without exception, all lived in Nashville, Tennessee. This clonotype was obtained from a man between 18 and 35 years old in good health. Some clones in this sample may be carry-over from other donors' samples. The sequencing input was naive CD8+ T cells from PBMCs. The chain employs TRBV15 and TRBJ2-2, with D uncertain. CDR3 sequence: CATSRDGTGELFF. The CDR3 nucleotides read TGTGCCACCAGCAGAGATGGAACCGGGGAGCTGTTTTTT.